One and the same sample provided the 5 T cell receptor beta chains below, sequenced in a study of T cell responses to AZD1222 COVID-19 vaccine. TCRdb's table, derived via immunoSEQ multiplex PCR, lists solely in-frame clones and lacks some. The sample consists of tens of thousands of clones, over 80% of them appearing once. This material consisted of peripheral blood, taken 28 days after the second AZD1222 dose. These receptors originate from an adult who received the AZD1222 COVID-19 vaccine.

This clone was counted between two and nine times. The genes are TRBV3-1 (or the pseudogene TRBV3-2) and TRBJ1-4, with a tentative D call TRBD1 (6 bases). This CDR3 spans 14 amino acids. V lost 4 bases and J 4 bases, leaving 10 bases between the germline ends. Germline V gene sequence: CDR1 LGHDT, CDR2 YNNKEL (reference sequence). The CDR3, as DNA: TGTGCCAGCAGCCGACAGGTACTTAATGAAAAACTGTTTTTT. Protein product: CASSRQVLNEKLFF.

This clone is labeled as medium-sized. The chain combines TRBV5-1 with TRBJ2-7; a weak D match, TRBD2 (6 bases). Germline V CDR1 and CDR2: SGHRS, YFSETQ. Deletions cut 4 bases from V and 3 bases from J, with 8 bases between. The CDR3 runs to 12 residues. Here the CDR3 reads CASSRDFYEQYF. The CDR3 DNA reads TGCGCCAGCAGCCGGGACTTCTACGAGCAGTACTTC.

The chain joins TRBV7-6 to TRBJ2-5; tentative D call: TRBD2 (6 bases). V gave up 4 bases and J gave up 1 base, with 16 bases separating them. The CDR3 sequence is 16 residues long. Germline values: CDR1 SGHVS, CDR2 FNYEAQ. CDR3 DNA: TGTGCCAGCAGCTCCGCGACTCGGGGGATCCAAGAGACCCAGTACTTC. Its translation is CASSSATRGIQETQYF.

The CDR3 loop reads CASSPRGRNYGYTF. Here the CDR3 DNA reads TGTGCCAGCAGCCCTCGGGGGCGAAACTATGGCTACACCTTC. V usage is TRBV5-6 and J usage is TRBJ1-2, with D possibly matching TRBD1 (6 bases). Germline CDR1 SGHDT, CDR2 YYEEEE. This CDR3 has 14 amino acids. Trimming cost V 4 bases and J 2 bases, with 12 bases left between them.

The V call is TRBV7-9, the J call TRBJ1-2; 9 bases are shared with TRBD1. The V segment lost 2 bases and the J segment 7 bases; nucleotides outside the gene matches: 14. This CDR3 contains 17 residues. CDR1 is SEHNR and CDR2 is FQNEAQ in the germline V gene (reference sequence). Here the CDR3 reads CASSLNLRDRVFSGYTF. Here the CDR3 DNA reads TGTGCCAGCAGCTTAAATCTTAGGGACAGGGTGTTCTCTGGCTACACCTTC.